The rows below give T cell receptor beta chains drawn from one sample of a study of regulatory T cells in long-lasting Graves disease. From the multiplex PCR reads, TCRdb called clonotypes with MiXCR, one entry per CDR3 protein. The repertoire holds about 660,000 distinct CDR3 sequences, 30% seen once, with 40% to 55% in the top ten. This specimen consisted of peripheral blood mononuclear cells (PBMCs), obtained when the disease was refractory, from a patient treated with antithyroid drugs. These receptors originate from a female donor with Graves disease. Each CDR3 is given with its conserved first and last residue. D genes are given only for firm matches. Expanded clones are given a class, and other clones once, few, many or no size at all.

j_call cdr3_length clone_size d_call v_call cdr3_aa cdr3_nt
TRBJ2-7 16 . TRBD2 TRBV2 CASSPTPGLAGVEQYF TGTGCCAGCAGCCCCACACCGGGACTAGCGGGTGTCGAGCAGTACTTC
TRBJ1-5 20 few TRBD1 TRBV20-1 CSARDRDSPLRGGSNQPQHF TGCAGTGCTAGAGATAGGGACAGTCCCTTACGAGGGGGTAGCAATCAGCCCCAGCATTTT
TRBJ1-6 13 few . TRBV11-2 CASSSEPDSPLHF TGTGCCAGCAGCTCCGAGCCTGATTCACCCCTCCACTTT
TRBJ1-6 15 . . TRBV2 CASRWGSSYNSPLHF TGTGCCAGCCGGTGGGGGAGCTCCTATAATTCACCCCTCCACTTT
TRBJ2-3 13 . . TRBV12-3/TRBV12-4 CASTRGVGDTQYF TGTGCCAGCACCCGAGGGGTTGGAGATACGCAGTATTTT
TRBJ1-1 14 . . TRBV5-4 CASSSSTENTEAFF TGTGCCAGCAGTTCTTCAACGGAGAACACTGAAGCTTTCTTT
TRBJ1-5 16 . TRBD1 TRBV12-3/TRBV12-4 CASSATQGKGDQPQHF TGTGCCAGCAGTGCGACACAGGGGAAGGGGGATCAGCCCCAGCATTTT
TRBJ2-2 13 once . TRBV5-6 CASSLRVIGELFF TGTGCCAGCAGCTTAAGGGTTATCGGGGAGCTGTTTTTT
TRBJ2-5 21 many TRBD2 TRBV27 CASSPSRSLVGGRAFQETQYF TGTGCCAGCAGTCCTAGCAGGTCTCTCGTCGGCGGGAGGGCCTTCCAAGAGACCCAGTACTTC
TRBJ1-1 14 once . TRBV6-5 CASSYRVGVQKAFF TGTGCCAGCAGTTACCGGGTGGGTGTACAGAAAGCTTTCTTT
TRBJ1-6 16 few TRBD1 TRBV20-1 CSARGLPPGQGAPLHF TGCAGTGCTAGAGGGCTCCCTCCGGGACAGGGAGCACCCCTCCACTTT